This T cell receptor (beta chain) was recovered during a study of blood T cell repertoires in COVID-19. This table comes from immunoSEQ multiplex PCR, and its TCRdb copy is limited to in-frame clones, with some not included. The table lists about 14,000 clones, 84% of them singletons. The CDR3 contains 12 residues. V lost 1 base to trimming and J lost 4 bases, with 2 bases between them. Germline-derived CDR1 and CDR2 are LNHNV and YYDKDF (reference sequence). This TCR was recovered from a man in his fifties or sixties with active COVID-19. Sequencing was done on a sample of peripheral blood. The genes are TRBV15 and TRBJ2-1; D gene ambiguous. The chain's CDR3 is CATSRVYNEQFF. CDR3 DNA: TGTGCCACCAGCAGAGTATACAATGAGCAGTTCTTC. Supplemented by reference TRBV15 and TRBJ2-1, the full variable domain reads DAMVIQNPRYQVTQFGKPVTLSCSQTLNHNVMYWYQQKSSQAPKLLFHYYDKDFNNEADTPDNFQSRRPNTSFCFLDIRSPGLGDTAMYLCATSRVYNEQFFGPGTRLTVL.